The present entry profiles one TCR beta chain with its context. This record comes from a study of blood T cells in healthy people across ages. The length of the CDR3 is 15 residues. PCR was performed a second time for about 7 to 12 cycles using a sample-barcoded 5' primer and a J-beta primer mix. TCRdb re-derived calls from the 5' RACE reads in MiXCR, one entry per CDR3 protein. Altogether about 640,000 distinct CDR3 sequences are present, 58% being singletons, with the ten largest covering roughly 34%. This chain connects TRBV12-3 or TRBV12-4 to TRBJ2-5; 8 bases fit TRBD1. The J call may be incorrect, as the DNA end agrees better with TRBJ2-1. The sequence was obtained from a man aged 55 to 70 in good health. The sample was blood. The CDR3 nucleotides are TGTGCCAGCAGTCCCGGGACAGGCATCCAAGAGACCCAGTTCTTC. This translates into CASSPGTGIQETQFF.